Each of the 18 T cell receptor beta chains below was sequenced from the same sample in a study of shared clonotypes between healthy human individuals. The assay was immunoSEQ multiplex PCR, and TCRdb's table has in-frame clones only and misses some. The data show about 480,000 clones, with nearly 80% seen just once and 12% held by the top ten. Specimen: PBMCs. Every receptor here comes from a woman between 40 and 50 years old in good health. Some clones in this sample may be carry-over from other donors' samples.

The CDR3, as DNA: TGTGCCAGCAGCGTAGGGCAACAGGGCAATCAGCCCCAGCATTTT. Translation: CASSVGQQGNQPQHF. V and J are TRBV9 and TRBJ1-5, with D maybe TRBD1 (5 bases). The CDR3 consists of 15 residues. V was shortened by 0 bases and J by 2 bases, with 9 bases between the two germline ends. Germline V lookup: CDR1 SGDLS, CDR2 YYNGEE.

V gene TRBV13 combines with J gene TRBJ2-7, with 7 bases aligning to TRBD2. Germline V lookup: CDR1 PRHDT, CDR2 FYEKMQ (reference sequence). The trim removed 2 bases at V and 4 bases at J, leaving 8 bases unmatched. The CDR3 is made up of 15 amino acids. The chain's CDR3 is CASSLYSAGIYEQYF. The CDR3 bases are TGTGCCAGCAGCTTATACTCAGCGGGAATATACGAGCAGTACTTC.

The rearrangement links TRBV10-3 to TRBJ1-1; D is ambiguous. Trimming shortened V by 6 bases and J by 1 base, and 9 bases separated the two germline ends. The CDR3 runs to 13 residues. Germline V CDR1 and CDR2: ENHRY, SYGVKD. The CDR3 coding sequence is TGTGCCATCAGCTCCTCGGGGAACACTGAAGCTTTCTTT. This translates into CAISSSGNTEAFF.

In nucleotides, the CDR3 is TGTGCCAGCAGCAAAGCGAGTCGGGCAGGGACCACCGGACCCCACGAGCAGTACTTC. Its protein product is CASSKASRAGTTGPHEQYF. This rearrangement joins TRBV21-1 to TRBJ2-7. TRBV21-1 is a listed pseudogene. CDR3 length equals 19 residues.

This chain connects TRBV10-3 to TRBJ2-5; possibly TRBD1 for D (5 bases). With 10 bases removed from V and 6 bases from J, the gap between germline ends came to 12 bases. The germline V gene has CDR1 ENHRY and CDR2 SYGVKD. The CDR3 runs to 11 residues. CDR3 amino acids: CASAQGKTQYF. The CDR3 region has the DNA TGTGCCAGTGCCCAGGGAAAGACCCAGTACTTC.

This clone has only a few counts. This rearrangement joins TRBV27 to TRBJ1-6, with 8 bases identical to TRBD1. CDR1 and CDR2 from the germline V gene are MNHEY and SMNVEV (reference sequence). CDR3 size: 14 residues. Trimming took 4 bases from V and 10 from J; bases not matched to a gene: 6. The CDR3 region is CASSWRQGNSPLHF. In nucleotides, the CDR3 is TGTGCCAGCAGTTGGAGACAGGGGAACTCACCCCTCCACTTT.

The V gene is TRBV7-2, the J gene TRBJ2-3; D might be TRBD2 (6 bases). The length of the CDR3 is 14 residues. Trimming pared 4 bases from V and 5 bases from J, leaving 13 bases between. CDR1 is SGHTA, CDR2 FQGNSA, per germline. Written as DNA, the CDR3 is TGTGCCAGCAGCTCCCCGGGGCGGGGAGATACGCAGTATTTT. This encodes CASSSPGRGDTQYF.

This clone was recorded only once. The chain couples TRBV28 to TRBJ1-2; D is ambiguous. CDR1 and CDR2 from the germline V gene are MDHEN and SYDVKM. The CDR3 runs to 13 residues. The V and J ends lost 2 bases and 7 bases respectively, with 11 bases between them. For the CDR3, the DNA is TGTGCCAGCAGTTTAATGGCCGGAGTTGGCTACACCTTC. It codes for CASSLMAGVGYTF.

CDR3 region: CASSQGAITLQETQYF. CDR3 bases: TGCGCCAGCAGCCAAGGAGCGATTACCCTACAAGAGACCCAGTACTTC. The gene calls are TRBV4-3 and TRBJ2-5; D uncertain. Trimming removed 1 base from V and 2 bases from J, with 14 bases in between. The CDR3 runs to 16 residues. Germline values: CDR1 LGHNA, CDR2 YSLEER.

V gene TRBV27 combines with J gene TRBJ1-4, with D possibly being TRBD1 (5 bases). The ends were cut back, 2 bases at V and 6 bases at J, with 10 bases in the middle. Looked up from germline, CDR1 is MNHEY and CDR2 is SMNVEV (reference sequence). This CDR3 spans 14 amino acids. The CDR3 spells CASSLQGGHEKLFF. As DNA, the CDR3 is TGTGCCAGCAGTTTACAGGGAGGACATGAAAAACTGTTTTTT.

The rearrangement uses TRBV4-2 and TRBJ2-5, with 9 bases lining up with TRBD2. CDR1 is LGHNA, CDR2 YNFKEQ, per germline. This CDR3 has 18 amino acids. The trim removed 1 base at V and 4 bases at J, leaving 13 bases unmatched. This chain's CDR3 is CASSQVAGEGSPGETQYF. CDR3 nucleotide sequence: TGTGCCAGCAGCCAAGTAGCGGGAGAAGGTTCCCCAGGAGAGACCCAGTACTTC.

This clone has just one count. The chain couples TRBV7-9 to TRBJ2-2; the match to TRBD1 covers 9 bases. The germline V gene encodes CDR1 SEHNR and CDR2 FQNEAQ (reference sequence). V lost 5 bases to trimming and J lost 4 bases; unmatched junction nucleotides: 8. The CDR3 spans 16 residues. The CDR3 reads CASSIYGTGPTGELFF. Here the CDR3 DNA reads TGTGCCAGCAGCATCTACGGGACAGGGCCCACCGGGGAGCTGTTTTTT.

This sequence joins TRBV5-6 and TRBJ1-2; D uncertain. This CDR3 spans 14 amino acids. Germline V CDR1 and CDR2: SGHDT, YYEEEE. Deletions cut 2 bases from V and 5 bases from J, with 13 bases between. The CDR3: CASSFERTVYGYTF. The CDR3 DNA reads TGTGCCAGCAGCTTCGAGCGGACGGTTTATGGCTACACCTTC.

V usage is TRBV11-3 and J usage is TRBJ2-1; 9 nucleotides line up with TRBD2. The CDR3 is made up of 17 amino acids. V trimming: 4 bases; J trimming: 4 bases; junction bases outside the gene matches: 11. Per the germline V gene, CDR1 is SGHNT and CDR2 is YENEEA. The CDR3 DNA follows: TGTGCCAGCAGCTCCCTTCGTAGCGGGAGAGGTTACAATGAGCAGTTCTTC. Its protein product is CASSSLRSGRGYNEQFF.

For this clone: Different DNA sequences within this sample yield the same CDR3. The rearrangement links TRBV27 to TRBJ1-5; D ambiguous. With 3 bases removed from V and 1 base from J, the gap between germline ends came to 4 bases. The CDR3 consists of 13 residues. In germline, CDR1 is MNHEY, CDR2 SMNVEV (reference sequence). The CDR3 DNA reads TGTGCCAGCAGTTTGGGAAGCAATCAGCCCCAGCATTTT. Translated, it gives CASSLGSNQPQHF.

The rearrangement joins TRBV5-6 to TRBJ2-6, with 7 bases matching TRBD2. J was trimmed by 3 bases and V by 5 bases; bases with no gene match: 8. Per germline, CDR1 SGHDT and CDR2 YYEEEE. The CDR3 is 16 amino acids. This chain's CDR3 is CASSSGGLNGANVLTF. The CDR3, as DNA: TGTGCCAGCAGTTCGGGGGGTTTAAATGGGGCCAACGTCCTGACTTTC.

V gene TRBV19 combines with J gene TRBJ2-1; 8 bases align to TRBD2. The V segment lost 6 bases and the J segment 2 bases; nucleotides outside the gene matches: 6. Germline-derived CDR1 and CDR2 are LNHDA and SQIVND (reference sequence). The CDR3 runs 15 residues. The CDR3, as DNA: TGTGCCAGTAGCAAGATAGCGGGGCCCTACAATGAGCAGTTCTTC. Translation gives CASSKIAGPYNEQFF.

The CDR3 loop reads CASSEGGQPQHF. The CDR3 coding sequence is TGTGCCAGCAGTGAAGGGGGTCAGCCCCAGCATTTT. The chain couples TRBV6-1 to TRBJ1-5; no clear D. Germline V lookup: CDR1 MNHNS, CDR2 SASEGT. Trimming stripped 1 base from V and 6 bases from J, with 4 bases between. The CDR3 loop spans 12 amino acids.